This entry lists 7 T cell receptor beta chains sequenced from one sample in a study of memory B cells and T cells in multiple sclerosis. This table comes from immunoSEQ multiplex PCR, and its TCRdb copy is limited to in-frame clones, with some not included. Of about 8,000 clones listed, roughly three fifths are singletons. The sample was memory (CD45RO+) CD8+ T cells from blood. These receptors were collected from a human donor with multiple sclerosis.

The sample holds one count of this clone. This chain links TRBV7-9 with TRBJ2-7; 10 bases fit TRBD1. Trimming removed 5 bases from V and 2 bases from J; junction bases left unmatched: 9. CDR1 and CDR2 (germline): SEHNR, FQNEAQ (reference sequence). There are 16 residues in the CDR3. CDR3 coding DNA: TGTGCCAGCAGCAGCGCCGGGACAGGGGATCCCTACGAGCAGTACTTC. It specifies CASSSAGTGDPYEQYF.

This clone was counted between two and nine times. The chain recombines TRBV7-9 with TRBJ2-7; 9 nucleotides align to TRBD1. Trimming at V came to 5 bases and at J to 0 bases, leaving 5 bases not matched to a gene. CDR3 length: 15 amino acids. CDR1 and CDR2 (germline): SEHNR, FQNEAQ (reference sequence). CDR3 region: CASSPGQGLSYEQYF. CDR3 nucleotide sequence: TGTGCCAGCAGCCCGGGACAGGGCCTCTCCTACGAGCAGTACTTC.

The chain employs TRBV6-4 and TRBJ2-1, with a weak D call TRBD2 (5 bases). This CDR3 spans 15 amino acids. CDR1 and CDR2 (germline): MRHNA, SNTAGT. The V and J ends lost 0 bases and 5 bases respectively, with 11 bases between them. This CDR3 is CASSDSNEGNNEQFF. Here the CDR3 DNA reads TGTGCCAGCAGTGACTCGAATGAGGGAAACAATGAGCAGTTCTTC.

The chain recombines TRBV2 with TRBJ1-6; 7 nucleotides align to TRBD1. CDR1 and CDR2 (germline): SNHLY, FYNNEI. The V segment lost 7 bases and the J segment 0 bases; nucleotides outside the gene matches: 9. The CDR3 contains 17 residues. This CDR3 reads CASNDRAPGSYNSPLHF. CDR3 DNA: TGTGCCAGCAACGACAGGGCGCCGGGCTCCTATAATTCACCCCTCCACTTT.

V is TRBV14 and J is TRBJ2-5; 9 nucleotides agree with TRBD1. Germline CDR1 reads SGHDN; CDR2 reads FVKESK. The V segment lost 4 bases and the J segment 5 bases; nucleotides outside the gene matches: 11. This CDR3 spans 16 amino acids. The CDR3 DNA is TGTGCCAGCAGCCTATATACAGGGGGCGTCGGGGAGACCCAGTACTTC. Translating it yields CASSLYTGGVGETQYF. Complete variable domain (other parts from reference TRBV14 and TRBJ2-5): EAGVTQFPSHSVIEKGQTVTLRCDPISGHDNLYWYRRVMGKEIKFLLHFVKESKQDESGMPNNRFLAERTGGTYSTLKVQPAELEDSGVYFCASSLYTGGVGETQYFGPGTRLLVL.

Here the CDR3 reads CASSVTTGTGGEQYF. Here the CDR3 DNA reads TGTGCCAGCAGCGTAACGACCGGGACAGGGGGCGAGCAGTACTTC. The chain couples TRBV7-9 to TRBJ2-7; 11 bases agree with TRBD1. The CDR3 sequence is 15 residues long. Trimming removed 5 bases from V and 6 bases from J; junction bases left unmatched: 9. Germline CDR1 is SEHNR and CDR2 is FQNEAQ (reference sequence).

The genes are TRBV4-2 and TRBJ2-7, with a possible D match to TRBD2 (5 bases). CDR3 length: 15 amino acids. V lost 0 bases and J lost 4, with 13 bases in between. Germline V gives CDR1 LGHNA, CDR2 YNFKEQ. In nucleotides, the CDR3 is TGTGCCAGCAGCCAAGAATCGGGAAGTGGGTACGAGCAGTACTTC. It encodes CASSQESGSGYEQYF.